Listed below are T cell receptor beta chains from one sample, sequenced in a study of cytomegalovirus exposure and HLA in healthy donors. Libraries were prepared by immunoSEQ multiplex PCR; TCRdb keeps only in-frame clonotypes and omits some of them. Of 130,000 to 150,000 clones detected, roughly 79% appear once; the ten largest clones hold over 0.6%. The material sequenced was PBMCs. The receptor source for this set is a male donor in good health and CMV-seronegative. Both conserved end residues are part of each CDR3. Fields, in order: clone size, V gene, J gene, CDR3 length, D gene, CDR3 protein, CDR3 DNA. A D gene is named only where the DNA matches it firmly. Part of the rows lack a size; the others show once, few, many or a class for expanded clones.

>NA|TRBV19|TRBJ2-7|13|TRBD1
CASSWTGFDEQYF
TGTGCCAGTAGTTGGACAGGGTTCGACGAGCAGTACTTC
>NA|TRBV4-2|TRBJ2-3|17|TRBD2
CASSRLTSGASTDTQYF
TGTGCCAGCAGCCGCTTGACTAGCGGGGCTAGCACAGATACGCAGTATTTT
>once|TRBV5-1|TRBJ2-1|18|TRBD2
CASSLELAGGLSYNEQFF
TGCGCCAGCAGCTTGGAGCTAGCGGGGGGCCTATCCTACAATGAGCAGTTCTTC
>NA|TRBV5-1|TRBJ1-1|15|TRBD1
CASSLAPGQGAEAFF
TGCGCCAGCAGCTTGGCCCCGGGACAGGGGGCTGAGGCTTTCTTT
>NA|TRBV9|TRBJ1-1|14|NA
CASSPRIGGTEAFF
TGTGCCAGCAGCCCGAGGATCGGGGGCACTGAAGCTTTCTTT
>NA|TRBV2|TRBJ2-3|20|TRBD2
CASSPRRAGGPGSITDTQYF
TGTGCCAGCAGTCCTCGGCGTGCGGGAGGGCCAGGTTCGATCACAGATACGCAGTATTTT
>few|TRBV18|TRBJ1-2|16|NA
CASSPPGAGPLYGYTF
TGTGCCAGCTCACCACCGGGGGCGGGTCCTCTTTATGGCTACACCTTC
>NA|TRBV7-3|TRBJ2-3|15|TRBD1
CASSSRTGGRDTQYF
TGTGCCAGCAGCTCCCGGACAGGGGGCCGGGATACGCAGTATTTT
>few|TRBV5-1|TRBJ2-2|15|TRBD1
CASTQDRGRTGELFF
TGCGCCAGCACCCAAGACAGGGGGCGGACCGGGGAGCTGTTTTTT
>few|TRBV7-6|TRBJ2-5|14|NA
CASSLDRGQETQYF
TGTGCCAGCAGCTTAGATAGGGGACAAGAGACCCAGTACTTC
>NA|TRBV27|TRBJ1-6|17|TRBD1
CASSPSRGAAHNSPLHF
TGTGCCAGCAGTCCTTCCAGGGGGGCGGCTCATAATTCACCCCTCCACTTT
>few|TRBV18|TRBJ2-7|15|TRBD2
CASSPPLAGTHEQYF
TGTGCCAGCTCACCACCGCTAGCGGGGACCCACGAGCAGTACTTC
>NA|TRBV7-2|TRBJ2-7|16|TRBD2
CASSQGVSSGGYEQYF
TGTGCCAGCAGCCAGGGGGTGTCTAGCGGGGGCTACGAGCAGTACTTC